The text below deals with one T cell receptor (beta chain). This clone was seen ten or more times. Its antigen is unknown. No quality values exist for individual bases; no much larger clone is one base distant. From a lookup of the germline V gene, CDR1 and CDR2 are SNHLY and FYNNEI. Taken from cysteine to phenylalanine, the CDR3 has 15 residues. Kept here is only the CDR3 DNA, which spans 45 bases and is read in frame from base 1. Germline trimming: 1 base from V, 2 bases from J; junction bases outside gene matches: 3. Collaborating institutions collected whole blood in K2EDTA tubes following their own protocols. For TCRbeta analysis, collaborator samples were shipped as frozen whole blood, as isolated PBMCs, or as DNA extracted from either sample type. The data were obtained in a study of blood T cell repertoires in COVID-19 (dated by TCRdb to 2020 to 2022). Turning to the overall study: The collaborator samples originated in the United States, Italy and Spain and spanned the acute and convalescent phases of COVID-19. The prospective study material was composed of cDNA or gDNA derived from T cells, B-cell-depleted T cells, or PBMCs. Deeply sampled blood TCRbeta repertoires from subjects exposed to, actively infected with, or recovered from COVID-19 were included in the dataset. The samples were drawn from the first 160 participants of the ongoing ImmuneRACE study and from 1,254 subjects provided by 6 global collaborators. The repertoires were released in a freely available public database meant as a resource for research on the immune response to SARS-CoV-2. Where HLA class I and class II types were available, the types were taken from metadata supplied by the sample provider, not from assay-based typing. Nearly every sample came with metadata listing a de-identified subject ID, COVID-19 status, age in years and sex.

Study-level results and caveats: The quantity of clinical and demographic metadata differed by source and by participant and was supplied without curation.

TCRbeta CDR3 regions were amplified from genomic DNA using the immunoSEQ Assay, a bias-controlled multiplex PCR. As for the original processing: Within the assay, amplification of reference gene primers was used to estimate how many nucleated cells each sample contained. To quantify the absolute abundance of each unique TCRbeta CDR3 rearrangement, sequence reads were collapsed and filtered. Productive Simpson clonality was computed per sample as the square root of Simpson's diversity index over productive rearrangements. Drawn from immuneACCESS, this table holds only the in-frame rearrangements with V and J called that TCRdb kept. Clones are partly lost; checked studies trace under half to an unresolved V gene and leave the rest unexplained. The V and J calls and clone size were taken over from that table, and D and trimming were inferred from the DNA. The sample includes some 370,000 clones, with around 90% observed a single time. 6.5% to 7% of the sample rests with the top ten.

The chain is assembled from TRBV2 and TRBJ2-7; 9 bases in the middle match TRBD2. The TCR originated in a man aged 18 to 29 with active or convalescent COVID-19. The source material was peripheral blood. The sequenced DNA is TGTGCCAGCAGTGAAGTGGCGGGAGGGCCCTACGAGCAGTACTTC. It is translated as CASSEVAGGPYEQYF. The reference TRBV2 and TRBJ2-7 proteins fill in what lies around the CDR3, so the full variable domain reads EPEVTQTPSHQVTQMGQEVILRCVPISNHLYFYWYRQILGQKVEFLVSFYNNEISEKSEIFDDQFSVERPDGSNFTLKIRSTKLEDSAMYFCASSEVAGGPYEQYFGPGTRLTVT.